Listed below are T cell receptor beta chains from one sample, sequenced in a study of tumor and adjacent non-tumor tissue in lung cancer. TCRdb reanalysed the multiplex PCR reads using MiXCR and keeps one entry per CDR3 protein. The sample shows some 100,000 distinct CDR3 sequences, 65% of them seen only once. Material for sequencing was distant non-tumor lung tissue. These receptors were obtained from a man aged 25 to 40 with non-small cell lung cancer. Both conserved end residues are part of each CDR3. The D gene is left open where the match is weak. Clone size is not always given. Where it is, it says once, few, many or a class for expanded clones.

j_call	clone_size	d_call	cdr3_length	v_call	cdr3_nt	cdr3_aa
TRBJ2-1	NA	TRBD1	16	TRBV20-1	TGCAGCGCTAGGGGACAGGGATCGAGCTCCTACAATGAGCAGTTCTTC	CSARGQGSSSYNEQFF
TRBJ2-3	NA	NA	13	TRBV11-2	TGTGTCAGCAGCTTAGATTTTACAGATACGCAGTATTTT	CVSSLDFTDTQYF
TRBJ2-7	NA	NA	13	TRBV6-2/TRBV6-3	TGTACCAGCAGTTATGGACAGCGCTACGAGCAGTACTTC	CTSSYGQRYEQYF
TRBJ2-1	NA	NA	17	TRBV5-4	TGTGCCAGCAGCCCCCATCTGGAGTTGGGGATGGGAAATGAGCAGTTTTTC	CASSPHLELGMGNEQFF
TRBJ2-7	few	NA	13	TRBV7-9	TGTGTCAGCAGCAAAGACCAGGGCTACGAGCAGTACTTC	CVSSKDQGYEQYF
TRBJ2-5	few	TRBD2	15	TRBV20-1	TGCAGTGCCACTAGCGGGAGAATGCCGCAGGAGACCCAGTACTTC	CSATSGRMPQETQYF
TRBJ2-3	NA	NA	13	TRBV18	TGTGCCAGCTCATATTCGACAGAAGATACGCAGTATTTT	CASSYSTEDTQYF
TRBJ2-1	few	NA	16	TRBV12-5	TGTGCTAGTGGTTCTCGTCCAGCGGGCCCATACAATGAGCAGTTCTTC	CASGSRPAGPYNEQFF
TRBJ2-3	once	NA	16	TRBV6-6	TGTGACAGGAGACCTAGACTAGGGGGGGTAACAGATACGCAGTATTTT	CDRRPRLGGVTDTQYF
TRBJ1-1	NA	NA	14	TRBV11-1	TGTGCCAGCAGCTGGATAACTGTGAACACTGGAGCTTTCTTT	CASSWITVNTGAFF
TRBJ2-7	NA	TRBD2	17	TRBV12-3/TRBV12-4	TGTGCCAGCAGCCCAGGACTAGCGGGAGTGAACTCCTACGAGCGGTACTTC	CASSPGLAGVNSYERYF
TRBJ1-6	NA	TRBD1	14	TRBV11-2	TGTCCTAGCAGTGTGGACAGGCTAGGGTCACCCCTCCACTTT	CPSSVDRLGSPLHF
TRBJ1-2	many	NA	13	TRBV20-1	TGCAGTGCTAGTTCCGGGCGGGACTATGGCTACACCTTC	CSASSGRDYGYTF
TRBJ2-2	few	TRBD2	16	TRBV11-2	TGTGCCAGCACCCCCCGGGAGGGAGAGAACACCGGGAAGCTGTTTTTT	CASTPREGENTGKLFF
TRBJ1-2	many	NA	12	TRBV5-4	TGTGCCAGCAGTCCCGGTAACTATGGCTACACCTTC	CASSPGNYGYTF
TRBJ2-5	NA	NA	16	TRBV11-1	TGTGCCGGCAGCACCGAGGAGCGGAATTACCAAGAGACCCAGTACTTC	CAGSTEERNYQETQYF
TRBJ1-5	NA	NA	17	TRBV6-5	TGTGCCAGCAGCTCGACCCCCCCTGGACGGGGCAATCAGCCCCAGCGTTTT	CASSSTPPGRGNQPQRF
TRBJ2-1	NA	TRBD2	16	TRBV11-2	TGTGCTAGCAGCTTAGGGACTAGCGGGAGGAGGCATGAGCAGTTCTTC	CASSLGTSGRRHEQFF
TRBJ2-1	NA	TRBD2	15	TRBV20-1	TGCAGTGCCCTGACAGGGACTAGCATTCTTCATGAGCAGTTCTTC	CSALTGTSILHEQFF
TRBJ2-7	NA	NA	13	TRBV20-1	TGCAGTGTTAGGACCTCTGTGAGGCACGAGCAATACTTC	CSVRTSVRHEQYF
TRBJ2-7	medium-sized	NA	13	TRBV6-1	TGTGCCAGCAGTGAATGGCACGGCTACGAGCAGTACTTC	CASSEWHGYEQYF
TRBJ2-3	NA	NA	16	TRBV5-1	TGCGCCAGCAGCCCGTCTGGTTCGTCGAGTGCAGATACGCAGTATTTT	CASSPSGSSSADTQYF
TRBJ2-3	NA	NA	15	TRBV7-8	TGTGCCAGCAGCTTAGATACTTGCGGCACAGATACGCAGTATTTT	CASSLDTCGTDTQYF
TRBJ1-2	NA	NA	15	TRBV6-5	TGTGCCAGCAGTTTAGGGATCACCCGTCAGCATAGCTACACCTTC	CASSLGITRQHSYTF
TRBJ2-2	NA	NA	14	TRBV20-1	TGCAATGCTCCAACGATGTTGGGCACCGGGGAGCTGTTTTTT	CNAPTMLGTGELFF
TRBJ2-5	NA	NA	12	TRBV11-2	TGCGACAGCAGCTCGTCGGGAGAGACCCAGTACTTC	CDSSSSGETQYF